This paragraph reports one T cell receptor (beta chain). In the authors' workflow: By means of reference gene primer amplification, nucleated cell counts were estimated. Sequencing was performed with immunoSEQ multiplex PCR; in TCRdb, only in-frame clones are kept and a portion is missing. The V and J calls and clone size are taken from that table; D and trimming were inferred from the DNA. The profile shows 170,000 or so clones, 90% to 95% of them singletons. This CDR3 region has 15 residues. Germline V gene sequence: CDR1 SGHTA, CDR2 FQGNSA. With V trimmed by 1 base and J by 4 bases, 6 bases remained unmatched. This specimen comes from a study of blood T cell repertoires in COVID-19. Whole-study context: COVID-19 samples, acute and convalescent, were from the United States, Italy and Spain. PBMCs, B-cell-depleted T cells, or T cells provided the cDNA or gDNA that made up the material.

J is TRBJ2-7 and V is TRBV7-2; 8 nucleotides agree with TRBD2. What was sequenced was peripheral blood. The receptor comes from a man aged 50 to 60 with acute or convalescent COVID-19. CDR3 DNA: TGTGCCAGCAGCTTAGTTACTAGCGGAACATACGAGCAGTACTTC. Translating gives CASSLVTSGTYEQYF. The whole variable domain, remainder taken from reference TRBV7-2 and TRBJ2-7, is GAGVSQSPSNKVTEKGKDVELRCDPISGHTALYWYRQSLGQGLEFLIYFQGNSAPDKSGLPSDRFSAERTGGSVSTLTIQRTQQEDSAVYLCASSLVTSGTYEQYFGPGTRLTVT.